Reported below is one T cell receptor (beta chain). This clone's antigen is unknown. The sample belongs to a study of cytomegalovirus exposure and HLA in healthy donors (dated by TCRdb to 2016 to 2017). In terms of the full investigation: In an earlier analysis of fewer than 750 of the donors, under 300 Gb of sequence data and 90 million to 130 million unique TCR beta sequences from about 190 million T cells were reported. A later genetic analysis took genome-wide SNP genotypes for about three fifths of the roughly 700 donors and used that subset as a discovery cohort. The number of donors typed differed by locus, with roughly 629-640 for A, B, C, DRB1 and DQB1, roughly 520 for DQA1, 600 to 610 for DPA1, and 472 for DPB1. An earlier analysis of around 540 of the donors applied high-throughput TCR beta sequencing to assess whether each TCR beta V gene segment acted as functional or pseudogenic. An early release that covered around 590 HLA-typed donors contained around 300 gigabases of sequencing data and tens of millions of unique TCR sequences. A separate validation cohort of 100 to 150 different subjects was used in addition to the roughly 700-subject first cohort. The study used immunosequencing to profile the T cell repertoires of hundreds of subjects and linked those repertoires to cytomegalovirus serostatus. Every discovery cohort repertoire had been produced on one sequencing platform. Donor age, sex, ethnicity and CMV serostatus were compiled together with the repertoire data. Across some 400 genotyped donors of the cohort, an average of about 200,000 unique TCR beta nucleotide sequences per donor were sequenced, and 15% to 20% of those sequences were non-productive. The genetic ancestry cluster associated with self-reported Caucasian donors included around four fifths of the roughly 400 genotyped donors. In a later analysis, previously published TCR beta repertoires from 550 to 750 donors were re-analyzed and high-resolution HLA genotyping was added so that TCR occurrence patterns could be studied. Both class I and class II loci were covered by HLA typing, at four-digit resolution. Rather than using new phenotypic data, the later analysis identified candidate immune exposures from TCR beta sequences and from how often those sequences occurred across donors. High-throughput TCR immunosequencing, statistical association of individual TCRs with disease status, and machine learning were combined to predict cytomegalovirus infection status. Because of strong linkage in the cohort, roughly five DR-DQ haplotypes were treated as single units for association and clustering. The study aimed to test whether signatures of past pathogen exposure could be identified by cataloging public T cell receptors. Points the paper makes about the study in general: A later analysis reported that several top co-occurrence clusters appeared linked to parvovirus B19, influenza, CMV and Epstein-Barr virus. In a later analysis, the rate of TCR association differed among HLA loci, with DRB1 alleles having the most associated TCRs and HLA-C alleles having the fewest. At a false discovery rate of 0.05, a later analysis linked 15,000 to 20,000 TCR beta sequences to specific HLA alleles. A later analysis found that HLA-associated TCR beta chains were more clonally expanded and had lower generation probabilities than equally common non-associated chains. A cluster of highly shared sequence variants was judged likely to be a technical artifact of the sequencing pipeline. Strong co-occurrence of HLA alleles, especially DR and DQ, made assigning TCR associations to individual alleles difficult. A later analysis found that most CMV-associated TCR beta chains appeared HLA-restricted, with HLA associations seemingly driven largely by CMV exposure. Because some donors lacked HLA typing at each locus, the association tests relied only on the typed subset. In vitro tests confirmed that a few of the cytomegalovirus-associated TCR beta chains recognize cytomegalovirus antigens. Some IMGT-functional V segments, including TRBV6-2 and TRBV6-3, could not be told apart with the 87-base-pair reads, so those segments were excluded. In a later genetic analysis, fewer N-insertions in productive TCRs were reported among donors in an Asian-associated ancestry cluster than the roughly 700-donor mean. Correlated functional status among segregating V segments might be attributable to linkage disequilibrium, but an unknown experimental factor could not be ruled out. In both the original and validation cohorts, the classifier was reported to diagnose cytomegalovirus status with high specificity and sensitivity. This cohort had only TCR beta chains sequenced, and the lack of alpha or paired-chain data limited which features could be detected. It was suggested by the authors that the approach could potentially be generalized to other disease states and immunological phenotypes. In a later genetic analysis, a missense DCLRE1C variant was associated with V-gene and J-gene trimming of TCR beta chains, and the association was replicated in an independent cohort. A further reported finding was that TCR beta sequences accurately predicted the HLA-A and HLA-B alleles for most subjects in the first cohort. A total of around 150 TCR beta chains were listed by the study as associated with cytomegalovirus. CMV serostatus was the only immune exposure information available for the cohort. In an earlier analysis of more than 500 of the donors, most TCR beta V segments appeared in productive rearrangements about 87% or about 30% of the time, broadly matching IMGT annotations. The presence/absence analyses assumed that sequencing depth was roughly uniform across donors, and that assumption may not be true. Because counts were too low, some 17 rarely observed V segments, including chromosome 9 orphons, were excluded from the earlier analysis of roughly 580 of the donors. Across donors, most TCR sequences were observed very rarely, whereas some public TCRs were present in many individuals.

The CDR3 starts with the cysteine, ends with the phenylalanine, and has 17 residues. Only the CDR3 region is kept as DNA, spanning 51 bases read in frame from base 1. V ends up 4 bases short and J 4 bases short, with an unmatched junction base count of 15. The germline V gene encodes CDR1 KGHSH and CDR2 LQKENI. The library relied on the immunoSEQ multiplex PCR assay. A mixture of 60 forward primers for TCR Vbeta segments and 13 reverse primers for TCR Jbeta segments was used in the multiplex PCR. The CDR3 region of rearranged TCR beta genes was amplified from genomic DNA with a multiplex PCR assay. The Illumina HiSeq System was used to sequence the amplified TCR beta libraries as 87-base-pair reads. The study's processing was this. In a later analysis, 70 million to 95 million unique TCR beta chains were counted across the roughly 670 repertoires, and around 11 million of these chains were shared by at least two donors. A nearest-neighbor algorithm error-corrected the raw reads and collapsed the reads into unique sequences, merging closely related sequences to remove PCR and sequencing errors. Alignment of CDR3 sequences to IMGT reference sequences was used to assign V, D and J gene segments. For a sequence to be retained, a match of at least six nucleotides to both a V gene segment and a J gene segment was required. Rearrangements were classified as productive when the CDR3 lacked stop codons and remained in frame with V and J, and all other rearrangements were classified as non-productive. CDR3 was defined according to IMGT convention as the region running from the second conserved V-encoded cysteine to the conserved J-encoded phenylalanine. The earlier analysis of about 610 of the donors excluded sequences that lacked an unambiguous match to a single V gene segment. In an earlier analysis of a few hundred of the donors, a V segment was called functional when productive rearrangements were above 56.7%, and segregating when the standard deviation between donors exceeded 5%. A statistical classification framework was developed to diagnose cytomegalovirus status using the catalog of TCR beta chain sequences. A later analysis assigned V and J genes by comparing TCR nucleotide sequences with IMGT/GENE-DB human TR gene sequences. Using the TCRdist pipeline, a later analysis assigned CDR3 sequences along with most-parsimonious VDJ recombination scenarios. In a later analysis, each TCR beta chain was defined by its CDR3 amino acid sequence together with its V-gene family, and reads without a unique V-gene family were excluded. A later analysis removed 550 to 650 highly shared, low-generation-probability nucleotide sequences to deal with suspected cross-contamination and a sequencing artifact. For each public chain, a later analysis derived a clonal expansion index from normalized ranks of inferred template counts within each repertoire. In a later analysis, generation probabilities were computed using a VDJ recombination model fitted to out-of-frame rearrangements, and the results were checked against IGoR. Hypergeometric tests were used in a later analysis to score TCR-TCR, TCR-HLA and TCR-CMV co-occurrence, with a repertoire-size bias correction applied to the TCR pairs. A later analysis estimated false discovery rates by permuting HLA or CMV assignments 20 times. In a later analysis, co-occurring TCRs were grouped using DBSCAN, and TCRdist sequence similarity was added for clustering within HLA-allele-positive subsets. Repertoires with fewer than 30,000 or more than 120,000 public chains were left out of co-occurrence clustering, as were about 5 repertoires with anomalous nucleotide sharing. TCRdb mirrors the immuneACCESS table, restricted to in-frame sequences. Some clones are absent from its copies; in checked studies, under half trace to an unresolved V gene, and the reason for the others is unknown. V, J and clone size derive from that table, while D and trimming were established from the DNA sequence. The sample's own table lists 40,000 to 55,000 clones. Clones ranked in the top ten supply more than 5.5% of the sample.

The cohort consisted of some 670 healthy bone marrow donors. At the time of sampling, every cohort member was nominally healthy, though immune exposures that went unrecorded were likely present. The donor was CMV seropositive and was included in the group of 250 to 350 seropositive cohort members. Each donor provided a peripheral blood sample, and peripheral blood mononuclear cells were used for TCR beta sequencing. The Qiagen DNeasy Blood Extraction Kit was used to extract genomic DNA from the blood cell samples. Here the chain combines TRBV18 and TRBJ2-7; a stretch of 8 junction bases matches TRBD2. Sample: PBMCs. The receptor comes from a male donor in good health and CMV-seropositive. The DNA is as follows: TGTGCCAGCTCACTCAACCCATCGGGGGGGGGTCCTTACGAGCAGTACTTC. Its amino acids are CASSLNPSGGGPYEQYF.